The rows below give T cell receptor beta chains drawn from one sample of a study of cytomegalovirus exposure and HLA in healthy donors. Libraries were prepared by immunoSEQ multiplex PCR; TCRdb keeps only in-frame clonotypes and omits some of them. The table records some 130,000 clones, more than 70% of them present only once. The sequenced material came from PBMCs. Receptors originate from a man aged 25-40 years in good health and CMV-seronegative. CDR3s include the opening cysteine and the closing phenylalanine or tryptophan. Fields, in order: CDR3 protein, CDR3 DNA, D gene, clone size, J gene, V gene. A D gene is named only where the DNA matches it firmly. Clone size is stated in some rows and not others, as once, few, many or a class when expanded.

CATSRVGTSSPGELFF | TGTGCCACCAGCAGAGTTGGGACTAGCAGCCCCGGGGAGCTGTTTTTT | TRBD2 | . | TRBJ2-2 | TRBV15
CASCDRGDIQYF | TGTGCCAGCTGTGACAGGGGTGACATTCAGTACTTC | TRBD1 | few | TRBJ2-4 | TRBV28
CASSSTQVFPIRTYEQYF | TGTGCTAGCAGCTCGACACAGGTTTTTCCGATTCGGACCTACGAGCAGTACTTC | . | . | TRBJ2-7 | TRBV7-7
CASSLAGGGAFF | TGCGCCAGCAGCTTGGCAGGGGGTGGGGCTTTCTTT | TRBD1 | few | TRBJ1-1 | TRBV5-1
CASSEGQDQETQYF | TGCGCCAGCAGTGAGGGCCAGGACCAAGAGACCCAGTACTTC | . | . | TRBJ2-5 | TRBV10-1
CASSPPGLAGAGELFF | TGTGCCAGCAGCCCGCCCGGCCTAGCGGGGGCCGGGGAGCTGTTTTTT | TRBD2 | . | TRBJ2-2 | TRBV9
CASSPQGSGNTIYF | TGTGCCAGCAGCCCACAGGGATCTGGAAACACCATATATTTT | . | . | TRBJ1-3 | TRBV6-5
CASSVEAQGSHTEAFF | TGTGCCAGCAGCGTAGAGGCGCAGGGATCGCACACTGAAGCTTTCTTT | . | . | TRBJ1-1 | TRBV9
CASSLGTSGRNTGELFF | TGCGCCAGCAGCTTGGGGACTAGCGGGAGGAACACCGGGGAGCTGTTTTTT | TRBD2 | once | TRBJ2-2 | TRBV5-1
CASSYSRGGSTDTQYF | TGTGCCAGCAGTTACTCCCGCGGGGGGAGCACAGATACGCAGTATTTT | TRBD2 | once | TRBJ2-3 | TRBV6-5
CASSLEGDLATSTDTQYF | TGTGCCAGCAGCTTAGAAGGGGACCTAGCGACCAGCACAGATACGCAGTATTTT | . | . | TRBJ2-3 | TRBV7-2
CASSRRQGISYEQYF | TGTGCCAGCAGCCGGAGACAGGGGATCTCCTACGAGCAGTACTTC | TRBD1 | . | TRBJ2-7 | TRBV28
CASSLAPGDQPQHF | TGTGCCAGCAGCTTGGCCCCAGGGGATCAGCCCCAGCATTTT | . | . | TRBJ1-5 | TRBV5-8
CATSTFGSNQPQHF | TGTGCCACCAGCACTTTCGGGAGCAATCAGCCCCAGCATTTT | . | few | TRBJ1-5 | TRBV15